Following are 30 T cell receptor beta chains from one sample sequenced in a study of blood T cell repertoires in COVID-19. Data came from immunoSEQ multiplex PCR; TCRdb stores just in-frame clones and leaves some out. This sample yields fewer than 350,000 clones, of which approximately 88% are seen a single time; about 8.6% belongs to the top ten. The sample was peripheral blood. These receptors were taken from a young man with active or convalescent COVID-19.

This clone appeared a single time. This sequence joins TRBV19 and TRBJ2-1; TRBD1 is a possible D gene (5 bases). The CDR3 is 14 residues long. The germline V gene encodes CDR1 LNHDA and CDR2 SQIVND (reference sequence). V was shortened by 5 bases and J by 6 bases, with 14 bases between the two germline ends. CDR3 residues: CASSVLGAGNEQFF. CDR3 nucleotides: TGTGCCAGTAGTGTGCTTGGGGCAGGCAATGAGCAGTTCTTC.

V usage is TRBV2 and J usage is TRBJ1-3, with D unresolved. This CDR3 region has 15 residues. V lost 6 bases and J 0 bases, leaving 12 bases between the germline ends. Per the germline V gene, CDR1 is SNHLY and CDR2 is FYNNEI. CDR3 amino acids: CASSETRSSGNTIYF. In DNA, the CDR3 is TGTGCCAGCAGCGAGACTCGGAGCTCTGGAAACACCATATATTTT.

V is TRBV12-3 or TRBV12-4 and J is TRBJ2-2; TRBD1 matches at 7 bases. With 6 bases clipped from V and 5 bases from J, the junction kept 3 bases outside the gene matches. The CDR3 extends over 13 amino acids. The CDR3 nucleotides are TGTGCCAGCAGACAGGACAGGACCGGGGAGCTGTTTTTT. Protein product: CASRQDRTGELFF.

J is TRBJ2-4 and V is TRBV9, with TRBD1 matching over 7 bases. Germline-derived CDR1 and CDR2 are SGDLS and YYNGEE. V shed 4 bases, J shed 8 bases, and the junction held 6 bases outside the gene matches. CDR3 length equals 13 residues. This CDR3 is CASSIRQGHIQYF. The CDR3 DNA is TGTGCCAGCAGCATCCGACAGGGACACATTCAGTACTTC.

The J gene is TRBJ1-1, the V gene TRBV4-3; D not certain. Germline CDR1 and CDR2: LGHNA and YSLEER. The CDR3 loop spans 14 amino acids. Trimming took 0 bases from V and 1 from J, leaving 6 bases between them. The CDR3 loop reads CASSQDRRNTEAFF. The CDR3 DNA follows: TGCGCCAGCAGCCAAGATCGCAGGAACACTGAAGCTTTCTTT.

This chain connects TRBV6-2 or TRBV6-3 to TRBJ1-2; D is possibly TRBD1 (5 bases). Germline CDR1 reads MNHEY; CDR2 reads SVGEGT. Trimming removed 2 bases at V and 6 bases at J, with 13 bases between. This CDR3 region has 14 residues. The CDR3 reads CASSYGRDSDGYTF. The CDR3 nucleotides read TGTGCCAGCAGTTACGGCAGGGACTCGGATGGCTACACCTTC.

The rearrangement joins TRBV4-3 to TRBJ2-6; no definite D call. Between the trimmed V and J ends, which lost 0 bases and 6 bases, there was a span of 12 bases. CDR3 size: 16 residues. The germline gives CDR1 LGHNA, CDR2 YSLEER. The CDR3 loop reads CASSQDSQVKANVLTF. CDR3 in DNA: TGCGCCAGCAGCCAAGATAGTCAGGTTAAGGCCAACGTCCTGACTTTC.

The CDR3 here is CASGLVYNTPEGGTDTQYF. In nucleotides, the CDR3 is TGTGCTAGTGGTTTGGTTTATAATACACCTGAGGGAGGCACAGATACGCAGTATTTT. The chain has TRBV12-5 and TRBJ2-3, with a possible D match to TRBD2 (5 bases). The V end lost 0 bases, the J end lost 1 base, and 20 bases lay between the germline ends. The CDR3 loop spans 19 amino acids. The germline V gene has CDR1 LGHNT and CDR2 FRNRAP.

The count of this clone is one. The chain links TRBV3-1 (or the pseudogene TRBV3-2) to TRBJ1-1; D remains ambiguous. Germline V gives CDR1 LGHDT, CDR2 YNNKEL (reference sequence). V lost 1 base and J 0 bases, leaving 6 bases between the germline ends. This CDR3 has 14 residues. This chain's CDR3 is CASSQGHMNTEAFF. The DNA for the CDR3 is TGTGCCAGCAGCCAAGGACATATGAACACTGAAGCTTTCTTT.

The J gene is TRBJ1-1, the V gene TRBV10-3; TRBD1 matches 7 bases. CDR3 length: 15 amino acids. Germline V gene data show CDR1 as ENHRY and CDR2 as SYGVKD. Trimming removed 2 bases from V and 0 bases from J; junction bases left unmatched: 3. The CDR3 nucleotides read TGTGCCATCAGTGAGGGACAGGCGATGAACACTGAAGCTTTCTTT. Its protein is CAISEGQAMNTEAFF.

V is TRBV18 and J is TRBJ1-2, with 8 bases lining up with TRBD1. From germline, CDR1 is KGHSH and CDR2 LQKENI. CDR3 length equals 16 residues. Germline trimming cut 4 bases from V and 2 bases from J; bases unmatched to any gene: 9. The CDR3 bases are TGTGCCAGCTCACAGGCCGAGGACAGGGCCAACTATGGCTACACCTTC. Its translation is CASSQAEDRANYGYTF.

The chain carries TRBV2 and TRBJ2-7, with unresolved D. The CDR3 has 13 amino acids. The V end was cut by 2 bases, the J end by 1 base, with 6 bases between. Looked up from germline, CDR1 is SNHLY and CDR2 is FYNNEI. CDR3 sequence: CASSEPISYEQYF. CDR3 nucleotide sequence: TGTGCCAGCAGTGAACCCATTTCCTACGAGCAGTACTTC.

The rearrangement joins TRBV13 to TRBJ2-3, with a weak D call TRBD2 (5 bases). CDR3 length: 14 residues. CDR1 is PRHDT, CDR2 FYEKMQ, per germline (reference sequence). V lost 4 bases and J lost 4, with 12 bases in between. Here the CDR3 reads CASSSPGYPDTQYF. DNA for the CDR3: TGTGCCAGCAGCTCCCCGGGGTATCCAGATACGCAGTATTTT. Full variable domain (missing parts from reference TRBV13 and TRBJ2-3): AAGVIQSPRHLIKEKRETATLKCYPIPRHDTVYWYQQGPGQDPQFLISFYEKMQSDKGSIPDRFSAQQFSDYHSELNMSSLELGDSALYFCASSSPGYPDTQYFGPGTRLTVL.

Points on this clone: The same CDR3 arises from other DNA sequences in this sample as well. The chain combines TRBV3-1 (or the pseudogene TRBV3-2) with TRBJ2-3, with 11 bases lining up with TRBD2. J was trimmed by 1 base and V by 9 bases; bases with no gene match: 0. Germline V gives CDR1 LGHDT, CDR2 YNNKEL (reference sequence). This CDR3 is built from 13 residues. Here the CDR3 DNA reads TGTGCCAGTAGCGGGGGGGGCACAGATACGCAGTATTTT. It codes for CASSGGGTDTQYF.

Sample share makes this clone medium-sized. The chain links TRBV7-9 to TRBJ2-5; D might be TRBD2 (7 bases). The CDR3 extends over 16 amino acids. Germline V CDR1 and CDR2: SEHNR, FQNEAQ (reference sequence). V lost 4 bases and J 5 bases, leaving 20 bases between the germline ends. The CDR3 nucleotides are TGTGCCAGCAGCTCCTCCGGGGGGCCCGGTCGGGAGACCCAGTACTTC. Its protein product is CASSSSGGPGRETQYF.

This CDR3 is CASRPGVHTEAFF. The CDR3 DNA is TGTGCCAGCAGACCAGGGGTTCACACTGAAGCTTTCTTT. This chain joins TRBV6-5 and TRBJ1-1, with D possibly TRBD1 on 6 matching bases. The V gene's germline CDR1 is MNHEY and CDR2 SVGAGI. V was trimmed by 6 bases and J by 3 bases, leaving 11 bases between them. The CDR3 totals 13 residues.

J is TRBJ1-4 and V is TRBV21-1; the D segment call TRBD1 is taken from the table without a DNA check. TRBV21-1 is labeled a pseudogene. The CDR3 loop spans 17 amino acids. The CDR3 DNA sequence: TGTGCCAGCACCATGGACAGGGATAGTGCAACTAATGAAAAACTGTTTTTT. It specifies CASTMDRDSATNEKLFF.

The count of this clone is one. The V gene is TRBV6-2 or TRBV6-3, the J gene TRBJ1-2; D is ambiguous. V lost 2 bases to trimming and J lost 5 bases, with 12 bases between them. The CDR3 is made up of 14 amino acids. CDR1 is MNHEY and CDR2 is SVGEGT in the germline V gene. The CDR3 region has the DNA TGTGCCAGCAGTTACCAGCGCTACAATTATGGCTACACCTTC. It encodes CASSYQRYNYGYTF.

This rearrangement joins TRBV5-5 to TRBJ2-7, with 8 bases identical to TRBD2. Germline-derived CDR1 and CDR2 are SGHKS and YYEKEE (reference sequence). CDR3 length: 15 amino acids. The V segment lost 0 bases and the J segment 2 bases; nucleotides outside the gene matches: 4. CDR3 in DNA: TGTGCCAGCAGCTTGGCACCGGGGGGGGCCTACGAGCAGTACTTC. Encoded protein: CASSLAPGGAYEQYF.

This chain links TRBV7-9 with TRBJ2-7, with D possibly matching TRBD1 (6 bases). The germline V and J ends were trimmed by 1 base and 3 bases, with 16 bases remaining between them. Germline CDR1 reads SEHNR; CDR2 reads FQNEAQ (reference sequence). This CDR3 contains 16 residues. CDR3 region: CASSLVGRGLVYEQYF. CDR3 nucleotide sequence: TGTGCCAGCAGCTTAGTGGGCAGGGGTCTGGTCTACGAGCAGTACTTC.

The CDR3 here is CASSDWRGTDTQYF. The CDR3 coding sequence is TGTGCCAGCAGTGATTGGAGGGGCACAGATACGCAGTATTTT. The chain links TRBV2 to TRBJ2-3; perhaps TRBD2 as D (6 bases). From germline, CDR1 is SNHLY and CDR2 FYNNEI. V was cut by 3 bases and J by 1 base, with 8 bases left in between. CDR3 size: 14 residues.

The chain employs TRBV18 and TRBJ2-5; D gene uncertain. CDR3 length: 13 amino acids. Trimming cost V 3 bases and J 2 bases, with 7 bases left between them. Looked up from germline, CDR1 is KGHSH and CDR2 is LQKENI. The CDR3 DNA sequence: TGTGCCAGCTCACCCCAAATTCAAGAGACCCAGTACTTC. Translated, it gives CASSPQIQETQYF. Drawing the rest from reference TRBV18 and TRBJ2-5, the complete variable domain is NAGVMQNPRHLVRRRGQEARLRCSPMKGHSHVYWYRQLPEEGLKFMVYLQKENIIDESGMPKERFSAEFPKEGPSILRIQQVVRGDSAAYFCASSPQIQETQYFGPGTRLLVL.

This rearrangement joins TRBV6-2 or TRBV6-3 to TRBJ2-3; 8 nucleotides match TRBD2. The V and J ends lost 1 base and 0 bases, in that order; junction bases with no gene match: 3. CDR3 length: 16 amino acids. Germline V gene data show CDR1 as MNHEY and CDR2 as SVGEGT. The CDR3 protein is CASSYYGGASTDTQYF. DNA for the CDR3: TGTGCCAGCAGTTACTACGGGGGGGCAAGCACAGATACGCAGTATTTT.

This chain joins TRBV7-6 and TRBJ2-7, with a tentative D call TRBD2 (5 bases). CDR1 is SGHVS and CDR2 is FNYEAQ in the germline V gene. The V gene lost 4 bases and the J gene lost 0 bases, with 19 bases spanning the gap. The CDR3 contains 17 residues. The CDR3 here is CASSSHLAGPSSYEQYF. DNA of the CDR3: TGTGCCAGCAGCTCTCACCTGGCGGGCCCAAGCTCCTACGAGCAGTACTTC.

This clone was recorded many times. The gene calls are TRBV25-1 and TRBJ2-2; 10 bases are a match to TRBD1. V shed 2 bases and J 3 bases; nucleotides not matched to a gene: 0. This CDR3 region has 15 residues. The germline V gene has CDR1 MGHDK and CDR2 SYGVNS. The CDR3 coding sequence is TGTGCCAGCAGTGAAGGGACAGGGGACACCGGGGAGCTGTTTTTT. This sequence encodes CASSEGTGDTGELFF.

This clone occurred once. The chain joins TRBV29-1 to TRBJ2-1, with TRBD2 matching 12 bases. CDR1 and CDR2 from the germline V gene are SQVTM and ANQGSEA. The CDR3 spans 13 residues. V dropped 6 bases and J dropped 7; count of bases not matched to a gene: 4. CDR3 DNA: TGCAGCGTCCTAGCGGGGGGGACAAATGAGCAGTTCTTC. It yields the protein CSVLAGGTNEQFF.

The chain joins TRBV7-8 to TRBJ1-4; TRBD1 might be the D (5 bases). This CDR3 region has 14 residues. CDR1 SGHVS and CDR2 FQNEAQ come from the germline V gene. The ends were cut back, 5 bases at V and 8 bases at J, with 15 bases in the middle. The CDR3 protein is CASSARGGREKLFF. The CDR3 nucleotides read TGTGCCAGCAGCGCCCGGGGGGGTCGGGAAAAACTGTTTTTT.

The rearrangement uses TRBV9 and TRBJ1-2; TRBD1 agrees at 7 bases. Germline trimming cut 3 bases from V and 1 base from J; bases unmatched to any gene: 6. The CDR3 sequence is 15 residues long. Germline lookup yields CDR1 SGDLS and CDR2 YYNGEE. CDR3 sequence: CASSGRQGVNYGYTF. The CDR3 DNA reads TGTGCCAGCAGCGGACGACAGGGTGTTAACTATGGCTACACCTTC.

The chain combines TRBV11-2 with TRBJ2-5; possibly TRBD1 for D (6 bases). The germline V and J ends were trimmed by 5 bases and 4 bases, with 11 bases remaining between them. CDR3 length: 13 amino acids. Germline-derived CDR1 and CDR2 are SGHAT and FQNNGV. This CDR3 is CASSLWTAETQYF. Here the CDR3 DNA reads TGTGCCAGCAGCCTATGGACAGCAGAGACCCAGTACTTC.

The chain carries TRBV6-4 and TRBJ1-2, with D possibly being TRBD1 (5 bases). The V end was cut by 0 bases, the J end by 8 bases, with 10 bases between. CDR3 size: 13 residues. Germline-derived CDR1 and CDR2 are MRHNA and SNTAGT. The CDR3 DNA reads as TGTGCCAGCAGTGACTCCGGACAACTCGGCTACACCTTC. It specifies CASSDSGQLGYTF.